Listed below are T cell receptor beta chains from one sample, sequenced in a study of PD-L1 blockade in urothelial cancer. The repertoire was sequenced with immunoSEQ multiplex PCR; TCRdb's copy has only in-frame clones and lacks some. Here the sample spans approximately 35,000 clones, about a third being singletons. The sample was tumor tissue, taken before atezolizumab (anti-PD-L1) treatment. The receptors were sampled from a man between 60 and 75 years old with urothelial cancer. The CDR3 runs from the conserved cysteine through the conserved F or W. Fields, in order: CDR3 length, V gene, J gene, CDR3 protein.

CDR3 length: 15; V gene: TRBV19; J gene: TRBJ1-4; CDR3 protein: CASSMLGLANEKLFF
CDR3 length: 16; V gene: TRBV19; J gene: TRBJ1-5; CDR3 protein: CASSVFTDRGHQPQHF
CDR3 length: 13; V gene: TRBV30; J gene: TRBJ1-4; CDR3 protein: CAWSEGGNEKLFF
CDR3 length: 12; V gene: TRBV10-2; J gene: TRBJ1-1; CDR3 protein: CASSAMNTEAFF
CDR3 length: 15; V gene: TRBV28; J gene: TRBJ1-4; CDR3 protein: CASSFMEGLVEKLFF
CDR3 length: 15; V gene: TRBV15; J gene: TRBJ1-5; CDR3 protein: CATSRTGTAYQPQHF
CDR3 length: 16; V gene: TRBV5-1; J gene: TRBJ2-3; CDR3 protein: CASSPGTSGLSDTQYF
CDR3 length: 11; V gene: TRBV6-7; J gene: TRBJ2-7; CDR3 protein: CASSNGYEQYF
CDR3 length: 16; V gene: TRBV18; J gene: TRBJ1-3; CDR3 protein: CASSLGVPSSGNTIYF
CDR3 length: 14; V gene: TRBV28; J gene: TRBJ2-6; CDR3 protein: CASGLSSGANVLTF
CDR3 length: 16; V gene: TRBV1; J gene: TRBJ2-1; CDR3 protein: CASSQDRSSSYNEQFF
CDR3 length: 15; V gene: TRBV19; J gene: TRBJ1-4; CDR3 protein: CASSSWTVANEKLFF
CDR3 length: 16; V gene: TRBV11-3; J gene: TRBJ2-2; CDR3 protein: CASSLWSAGGAGELFF
CDR3 length: 14; V gene: TRBV19; J gene: TRBJ1-2; CDR3 protein: CASRNPSGASGYTF
CDR3 length: 14; V gene: TRBV5-1; J gene: TRBJ2-3; CDR3 protein: CASSEGQGADTQYF
CDR3 length: 14; V gene: TRBV5-1; J gene: TRBJ1-5; CDR3 protein: CASSLGPGDQPQHF
CDR3 length: 15; V gene: TRBV9; J gene: TRBJ1-5; CDR3 protein: CASSLDGSSNQPQHF
CDR3 length: 14; V gene: TRBV11-3; J gene: TRBJ2-2; CDR3 protein: CASSLEQGSGELFF
CDR3 length: 13; V gene: TRBV6-8; J gene: TRBJ1-1; CDR3 protein: CAINGESGTEAFF
CDR3 length: 15; V gene: TRBV28; J gene: TRBJ1-4; CDR3 protein: CASSPRTVFNEKLFF
CDR3 length: 12; V gene: TRBV29-1; J gene: TRBJ2-7; CDR3 protein: CSVEADSPEQYF
CDR3 length: 12; V gene: TRBV4-1; J gene: TRBJ2-2; CDR3 protein: CAPRGFTGELFF
CDR3 length: 17; V gene: TRBV7-6; J gene: TRBJ2-2; CDR3 protein: CAISPGAGGPNTGELFF
CDR3 length: 19; V gene: TRBV28; J gene: TRBJ2-1; CDR3 protein: CASSSPEISTGGAHNEQFF
CDR3 length: 14; V gene: TRBV18; J gene: TRBJ2-7; CDR3 protein: CASSLETDSYEQYF
CDR3 length: 15; V gene: TRBV5-1; J gene: TRBJ2-7; CDR3 protein: CASSEGGTSSYEQYF
CDR3 length: 13; V gene: TRBV7-1; J gene: TRBJ2-5; CDR3 protein: CASSLREGETQYF
CDR3 length: 15; V gene: TRBV6-8; J gene: TRBJ1-2; CDR3 protein: CASSYWTGTLYGYTF
CDR3 length: 14; V gene: TRBV29-1; J gene: TRBJ2-7; CDR3 protein: CSVEGGGLLYEQYF
CDR3 length: 18; V gene: TRBV19; J gene: TRBJ2-1; CDR3 protein: CAPPGTSGRGILENEQFF
CDR3 length: 15; V gene: TRBV19; J gene: TRBJ1-1; CDR3 protein: CASSPMTIMNTEAFF
CDR3 length: 13; V gene: TRBV29-1; J gene: TRBJ1-2; CDR3 protein: CSVGTGGAYGYTF
CDR3 length: 15; V gene: TRBV11-3; J gene: TRBJ2-7; CDR3 protein: CASSLRSEGGNEQYF
CDR3 length: 14; V gene: TRBV7-1; J gene: TRBJ2-2; CDR3 protein: CASSPGTHTGELFF
CDR3 length: 15; V gene: TRBV5-1; J gene: TRBJ2-1; CDR3 protein: CASSSPGTGDFEQFF
CDR3 length: 19; V gene: TRBV14; J gene: TRBJ1-1; CDR3 protein: CASSQVRPGDRGLMTEAFF
CDR3 length: 16; V gene: TRBV7-5; J gene: TRBJ1-5; CDR3 protein: CASSLEPGGKNQPQHF
CDR3 length: 14; V gene: TRBV6-8; J gene: TRBJ1-5; CDR3 protein: CASSDDRGYQPQHF
CDR3 length: 15; V gene: TRBV5-1; J gene: TRBJ2-3; CDR3 protein: CASSLESSGTDTQYF
CDR3 length: 15; V gene: TRBV11-3; J gene: TRBJ2-1; CDR3 protein: CASSRAGGTLGEQFF
CDR3 length: 14; V gene: TRBV9; J gene: TRBJ1-5; CDR3 protein: CASSLSDSNQPQHF
CDR3 length: 13; V gene: TRBV28; J gene: TRBJ1-2; CDR3 protein: CASRDGTNYGYTF
CDR3 length: 14; V gene: TRBV12-5; J gene: TRBJ1-5; CDR3 protein: CASGLATVSQPQHF
CDR3 length: 16; V gene: TRBV18; J gene: TRBJ2-7; CDR3 protein: CASSPLGDRGMGEQYF
CDR3 length: 16; V gene: TRBV7-7; J gene: TRBJ1-3; CDR3 protein: CASSLGQGGGGNTIYF
CDR3 length: 16; V gene: TRBV5-1; J gene: TRBJ1-4; CDR3 protein: CASSPQGYPDAEKLFF
CDR3 length: 13; V gene: TRBV7-2; J gene: TRBJ2-5; CDR3 protein: CASSLQGLETQYF